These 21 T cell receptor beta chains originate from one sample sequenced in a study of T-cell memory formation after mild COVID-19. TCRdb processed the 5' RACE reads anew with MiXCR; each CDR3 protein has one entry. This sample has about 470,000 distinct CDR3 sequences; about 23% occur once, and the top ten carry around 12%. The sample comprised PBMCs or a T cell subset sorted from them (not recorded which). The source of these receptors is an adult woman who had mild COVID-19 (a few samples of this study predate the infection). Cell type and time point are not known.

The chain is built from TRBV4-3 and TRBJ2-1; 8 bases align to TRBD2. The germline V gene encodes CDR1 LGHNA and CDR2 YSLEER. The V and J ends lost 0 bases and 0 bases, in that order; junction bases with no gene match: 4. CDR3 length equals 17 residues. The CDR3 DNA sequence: TGCGCCAGCAGCCAAGATCCCAGCGGGAGCTCCTACAATGAGCAGTTCTTC. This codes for CASSQDPSGSSYNEQFF.

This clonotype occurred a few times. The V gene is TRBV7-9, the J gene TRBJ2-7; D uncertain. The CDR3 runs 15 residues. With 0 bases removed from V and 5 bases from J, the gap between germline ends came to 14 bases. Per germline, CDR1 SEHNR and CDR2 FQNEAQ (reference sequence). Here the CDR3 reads CASSLAVGEVHEQYF. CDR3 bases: TGTGCCAGCAGCTTAGCGGTGGGTGAGGTCCACGAGCAGTACTTC.

In DNA form, the CDR3 reads TGTGCCACCAGTGATTTCAGGGGACGCGGCTACACCTTC. Its protein is CATSDFRGRGYTF. The J gene is TRBJ1-2, the V gene TRBV24-1; D is perhaps TRBD1 (6 bases). The CDR3 has 13 amino acids. V was cut by 1 base and J by 8 bases, with 10 bases left in between. Germline V gene data show CDR1 as KGHDR and CDR2 as SFDVKD.

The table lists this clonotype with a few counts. The CDR3, as DNA: TGTGCCAGCAGCTATCTTTTCGGCGGGCCCGAAGGTGATACGCAGTATTTT. Translated: CASSYLFGGPEGDTQYF. The chain recombines TRBV7-9 with TRBJ2-3, with a possible D match to TRBD2 (5 bases). Trimming removed 4 bases from V and 6 bases from J, with 23 bases in between. Germline CDR1 SEHNR, CDR2 FQNEAQ (reference sequence). The CDR3 length is 17 residues. The full variable domain, with the rest looked up from reference TRBV7-9 and TRBJ2-3, is DTGVSQNPRHKITKRGQNVTFRCDPISEHNRLYWYRQTLGQGPEFLTYFQNEAQLEKSRLLSDRFSAERPKGSFSTLEIQRTEQGDSAMYLCASSYLFGGPEGDTQYFGPGTRLTVL.

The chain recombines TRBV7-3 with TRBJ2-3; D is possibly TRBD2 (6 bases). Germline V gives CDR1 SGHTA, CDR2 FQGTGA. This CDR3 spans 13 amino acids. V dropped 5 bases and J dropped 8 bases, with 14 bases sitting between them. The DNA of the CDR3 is TGTGCCAGCAGCCCCCCTTGGGGAGGTACGCAGTATTTT. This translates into CASSPPWGGTQYF.

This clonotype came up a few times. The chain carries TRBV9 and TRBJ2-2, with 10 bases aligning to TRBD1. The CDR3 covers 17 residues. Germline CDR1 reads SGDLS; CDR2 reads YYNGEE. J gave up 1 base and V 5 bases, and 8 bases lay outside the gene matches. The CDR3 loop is CASRERGDRGNTGELFF. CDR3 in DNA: TGTGCCAGCAGGGAGAGGGGGGACAGGGGGAACACCGGGGAGCTGTTTTTT.

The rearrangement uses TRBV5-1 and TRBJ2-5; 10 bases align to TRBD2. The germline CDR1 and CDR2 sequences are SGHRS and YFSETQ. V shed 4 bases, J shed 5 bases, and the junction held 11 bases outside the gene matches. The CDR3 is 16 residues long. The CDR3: CASSRASGGAWETQYF. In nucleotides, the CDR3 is TGCGCCAGCAGCCGAGCAAGCGGGGGGGCTTGGGAGACCCAGTACTTC.

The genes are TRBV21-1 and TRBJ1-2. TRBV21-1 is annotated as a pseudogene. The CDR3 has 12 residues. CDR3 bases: TGTGCCAGACCCCGATTTAACTATGGCTACACCTTC. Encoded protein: CARPRFNYGYTF.

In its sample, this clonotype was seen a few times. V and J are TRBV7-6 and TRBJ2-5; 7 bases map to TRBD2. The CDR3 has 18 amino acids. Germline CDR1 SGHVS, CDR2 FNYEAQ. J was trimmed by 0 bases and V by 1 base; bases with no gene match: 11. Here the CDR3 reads CASSLEVGGRYYQETQYF. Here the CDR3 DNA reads TGTGCCAGCAGCTTAGAGGTGGGGGGGAGATACTACCAAGAGACCCAGTACTTC.

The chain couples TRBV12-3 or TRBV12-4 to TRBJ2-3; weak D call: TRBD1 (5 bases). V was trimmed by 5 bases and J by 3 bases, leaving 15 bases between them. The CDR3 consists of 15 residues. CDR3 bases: TGTGCCAGCAGTCCACTGGGGCACCCGACAGATACGCAGTATTTT. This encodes CASSPLGHPTDTQYF.

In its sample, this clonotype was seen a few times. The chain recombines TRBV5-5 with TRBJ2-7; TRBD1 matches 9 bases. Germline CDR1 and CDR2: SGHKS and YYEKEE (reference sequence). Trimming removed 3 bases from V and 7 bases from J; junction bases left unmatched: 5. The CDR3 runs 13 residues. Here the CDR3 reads CASSWDRAGEQYF. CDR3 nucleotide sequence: TGTGCCAGCAGCTGGGACAGGGCTGGTGAGCAGTACTTC.

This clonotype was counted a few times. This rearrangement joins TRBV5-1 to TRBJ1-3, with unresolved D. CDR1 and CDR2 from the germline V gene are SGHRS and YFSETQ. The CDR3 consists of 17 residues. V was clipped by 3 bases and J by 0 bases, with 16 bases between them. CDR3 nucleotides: TGCGCCAGCAGCTCCCCGGAGGGCGACTACTCTGGAAACACCATATATTTT. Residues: CASSSPEGDYSGNTIYF.

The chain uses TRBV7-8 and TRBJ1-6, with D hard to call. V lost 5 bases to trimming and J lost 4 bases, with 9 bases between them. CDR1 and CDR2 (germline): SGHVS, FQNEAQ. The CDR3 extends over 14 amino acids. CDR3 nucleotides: TGTGCCAGCAGCACCCAGAATTATAATTCACCCCTCCACTTT. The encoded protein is CASSTQNYNSPLHF.

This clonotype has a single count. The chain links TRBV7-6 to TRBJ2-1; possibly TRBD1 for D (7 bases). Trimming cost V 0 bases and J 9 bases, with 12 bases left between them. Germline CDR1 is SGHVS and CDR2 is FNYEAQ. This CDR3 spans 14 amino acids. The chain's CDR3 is CASSLAGGGAEQFF. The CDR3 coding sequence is TGTGCCAGCAGCTTAGCCGGAGGGGGCGCTGAGCAGTTCTTC.

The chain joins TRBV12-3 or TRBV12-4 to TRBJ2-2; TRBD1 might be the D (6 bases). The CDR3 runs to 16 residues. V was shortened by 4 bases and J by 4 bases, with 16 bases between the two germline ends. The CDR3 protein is CASSSQGRLSTGELFF. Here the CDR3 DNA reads TGTGCCAGCAGTTCCCAGGGGCGGTTGAGCACCGGGGAGCTGTTTTTT.

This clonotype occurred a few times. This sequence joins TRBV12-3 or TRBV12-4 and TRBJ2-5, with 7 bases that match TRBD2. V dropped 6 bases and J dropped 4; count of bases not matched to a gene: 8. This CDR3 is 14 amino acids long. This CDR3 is CASSPLGEGETQYF. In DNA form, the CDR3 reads TGTGCCAGCAGCCCACTAGGGGAGGGAGAGACCCAGTACTTC.

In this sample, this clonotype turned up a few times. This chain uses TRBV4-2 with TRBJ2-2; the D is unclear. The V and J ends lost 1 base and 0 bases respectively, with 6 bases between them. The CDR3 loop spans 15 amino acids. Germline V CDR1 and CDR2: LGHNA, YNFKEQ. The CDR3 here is CASSQGVTNTGELFF. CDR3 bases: TGTGCCAGCAGCCAAGGAGTAACGAACACCGGGGAGCTGTTTTTT.

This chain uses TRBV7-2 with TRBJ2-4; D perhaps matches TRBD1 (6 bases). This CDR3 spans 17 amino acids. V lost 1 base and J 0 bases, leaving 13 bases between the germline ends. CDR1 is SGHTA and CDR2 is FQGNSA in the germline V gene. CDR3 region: CASSLDQGSLAKNIQYF. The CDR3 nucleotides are TGTGCCAGCAGCTTAGATCAGGGGTCTCTAGCCAAAAACATTCAGTACTTC.

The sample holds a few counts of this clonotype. As DNA, the CDR3 is TGTGCCAGCAGTCTCTTGACCGGGGAGCAGTACTTC. Amino acid sequence: CASSLLTGEQYF. This rearrangement joins TRBV12-3 or TRBV12-4 to TRBJ2-7, with D unresolved. V dropped 5 bases and J dropped 7 bases, with 12 bases sitting between them. This CDR3 has 12 residues.

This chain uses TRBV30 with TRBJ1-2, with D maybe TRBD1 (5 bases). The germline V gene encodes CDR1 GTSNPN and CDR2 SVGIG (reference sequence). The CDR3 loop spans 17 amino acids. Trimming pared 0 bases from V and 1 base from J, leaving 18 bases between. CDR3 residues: CAWSVRGGGRFNYGYTF. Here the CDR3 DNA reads TGTGCCTGGAGTGTACGGGGCGGCGGTAGATTTAACTATGGCTACACCTTC.

The CDR3 loop is CATSRGMGTSGSGANVLTF. Here the CDR3 DNA reads TGTGCCACCAGCAGAGGAATGGGGACTAGCGGCTCTGGGGCCAACGTCCTGACTTTC. The chain carries TRBV15 and TRBJ2-6; TRBD2 aligns across 11 bases. Germline CDR1 LNHNV, CDR2 YYDKDF (reference sequence). The CDR3 spans 19 residues. Trimming cost V 1 base and J 0 bases; bases outside gene matches: 5.